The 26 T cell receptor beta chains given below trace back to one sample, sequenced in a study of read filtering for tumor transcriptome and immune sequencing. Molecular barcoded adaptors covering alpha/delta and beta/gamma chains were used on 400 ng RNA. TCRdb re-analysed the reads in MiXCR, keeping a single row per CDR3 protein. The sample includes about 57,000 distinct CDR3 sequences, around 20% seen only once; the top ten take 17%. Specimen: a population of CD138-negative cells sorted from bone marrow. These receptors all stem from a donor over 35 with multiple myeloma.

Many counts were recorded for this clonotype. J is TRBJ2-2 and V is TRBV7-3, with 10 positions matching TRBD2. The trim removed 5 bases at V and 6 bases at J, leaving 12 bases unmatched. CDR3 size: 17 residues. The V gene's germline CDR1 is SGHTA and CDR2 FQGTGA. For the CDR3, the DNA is TGTGCCAGCAGCGCCCCTAGCGGGAGTTATCGGCCCGGGGAGCTGTTTTTT. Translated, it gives CASSAPSGSYRPGELFF.

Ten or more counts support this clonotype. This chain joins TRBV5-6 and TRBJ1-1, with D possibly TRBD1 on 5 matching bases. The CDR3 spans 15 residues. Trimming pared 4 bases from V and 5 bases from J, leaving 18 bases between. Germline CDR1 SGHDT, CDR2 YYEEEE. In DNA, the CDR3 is TGTGCCAGCAGCGGGGGGTACGGGTGGAGAACTGAAGCTTTCTTT. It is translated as CASSGGYGWRTEAFF. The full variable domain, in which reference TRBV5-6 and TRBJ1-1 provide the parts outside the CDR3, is DAGVTQSPTHLIKTRGQQVTLRCSPKSGHDTVSWYQQALGQGPQFIFQYYEEEERQRGNFPDRFSGHQFPNYSSELNVNALLLGDSALYLCASSGGYGWRTEAFFGQGTRLTVV.

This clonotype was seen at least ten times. The CDR3 nucleotides are TGTGCCAGCAGCCAAGTGTTGGAGGGGGCTGAAGCTTTCTTT. It is translated as CASSQVLEGAEAFF. V gene TRBV4-2 combines with J gene TRBJ1-1; tentatively, D is TRBD1 (6 bases). The CDR3 runs to 14 residues. Germline-derived CDR1 and CDR2 are LGHNA and YNFKEQ. V was cut by 1 base and J by 6 bases, with 12 bases left in between.

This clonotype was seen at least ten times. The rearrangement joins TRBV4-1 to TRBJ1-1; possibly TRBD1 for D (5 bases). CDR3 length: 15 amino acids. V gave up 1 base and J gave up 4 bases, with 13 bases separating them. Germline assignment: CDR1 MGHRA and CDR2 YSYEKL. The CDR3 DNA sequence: TGCGCCAGCAGCCAAGGCGGCCTGGGGGGCACTGAAGCTTTCTTT. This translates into CASSQGGLGGTEAFF.

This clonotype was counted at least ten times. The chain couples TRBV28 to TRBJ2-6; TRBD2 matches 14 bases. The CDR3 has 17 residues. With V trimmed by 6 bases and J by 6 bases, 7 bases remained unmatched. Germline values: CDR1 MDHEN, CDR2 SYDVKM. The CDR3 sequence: CASRRLAGGREANVLTF. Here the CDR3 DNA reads TGTGCCAGCAGAAGACTAGCGGGGGGGCGGGAGGCCAACGTCCTGACTTTC.

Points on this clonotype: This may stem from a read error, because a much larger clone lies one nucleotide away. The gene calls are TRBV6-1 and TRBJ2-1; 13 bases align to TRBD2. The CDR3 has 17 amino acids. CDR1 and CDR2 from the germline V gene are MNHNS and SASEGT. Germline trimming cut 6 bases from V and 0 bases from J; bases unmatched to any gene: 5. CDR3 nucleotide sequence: TGTGCCAGCAGGGGGACTAGCGGGACCCACTCCTACAATGAGCAGTTCTTC. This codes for CASRGTSGTHSYNEQFF.

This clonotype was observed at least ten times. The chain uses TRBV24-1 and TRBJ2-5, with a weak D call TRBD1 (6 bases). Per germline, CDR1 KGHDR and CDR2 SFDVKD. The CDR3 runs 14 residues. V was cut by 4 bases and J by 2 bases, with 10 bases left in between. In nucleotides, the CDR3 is TGTGCCACCAGTGAGTGGACAGATCAAGAGACCCAGTACTTC. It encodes CATSEWTDQETQYF.

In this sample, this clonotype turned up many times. The CDR3 is CSAPRLADNEQFF. For the CDR3, the DNA is TGCAGTGCTCCGAGACTAGCGGACAATGAGCAGTTCTTC. This rearrangement joins TRBV20-1 to TRBJ2-1; 9 nucleotides match TRBD2. The CDR3 is 13 residues long. Looked up from germline, CDR1 is DFQATT and CDR2 is SNEGSKA (reference sequence). V lost 5 bases to trimming and J lost 5 bases; unmatched junction nucleotides: 4.

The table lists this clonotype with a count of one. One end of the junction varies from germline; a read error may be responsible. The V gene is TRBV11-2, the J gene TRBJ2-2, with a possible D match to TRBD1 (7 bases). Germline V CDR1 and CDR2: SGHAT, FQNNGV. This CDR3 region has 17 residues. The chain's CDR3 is CANSLGGGARNTGELLF. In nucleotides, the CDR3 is TGTGCCAACAGCTTAGGAGGGGGCGCGAGGAACACCGGGGAGCTGCTTTTT.

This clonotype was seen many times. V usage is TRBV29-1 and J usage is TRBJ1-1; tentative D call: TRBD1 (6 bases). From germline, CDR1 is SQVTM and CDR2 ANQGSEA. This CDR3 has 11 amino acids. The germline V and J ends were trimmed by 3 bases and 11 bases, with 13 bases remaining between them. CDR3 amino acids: CSVERGLSAFF. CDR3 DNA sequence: TGCAGCGTTGAGAGGGGGTTGAGTGCTTTCTTT.

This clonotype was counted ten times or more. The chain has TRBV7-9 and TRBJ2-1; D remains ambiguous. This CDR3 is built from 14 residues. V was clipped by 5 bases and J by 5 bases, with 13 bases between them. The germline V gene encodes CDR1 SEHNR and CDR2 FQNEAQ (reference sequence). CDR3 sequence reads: CASSPSEPDNEQFF. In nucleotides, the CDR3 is TGTGCCAGCAGCCCCAGCGAGCCGGACAATGAGCAGTTCTTC.

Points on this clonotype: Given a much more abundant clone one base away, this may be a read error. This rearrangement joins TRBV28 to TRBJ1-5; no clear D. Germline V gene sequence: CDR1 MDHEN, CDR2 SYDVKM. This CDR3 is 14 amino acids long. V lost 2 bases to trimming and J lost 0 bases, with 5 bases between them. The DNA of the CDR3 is TGTGCCAGCAGTTTACGTCATAGCAATCAGCCCCAGCATTTT. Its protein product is CASSLRHSNQPQHF.

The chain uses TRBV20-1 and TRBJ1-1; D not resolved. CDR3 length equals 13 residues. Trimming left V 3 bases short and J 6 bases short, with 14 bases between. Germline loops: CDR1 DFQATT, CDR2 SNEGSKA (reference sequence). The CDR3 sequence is CSASVVEVAEAFF. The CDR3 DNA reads TGCAGTGCTAGTGTGGTCGAGGTCGCTGAAGCTTTCTTT.

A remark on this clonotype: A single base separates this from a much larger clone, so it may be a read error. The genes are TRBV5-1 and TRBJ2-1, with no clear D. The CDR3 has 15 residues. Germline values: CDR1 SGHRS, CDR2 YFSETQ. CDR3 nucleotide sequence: TGCGCCAGCACGGCAGTTGGCGGTTCCTACGATGAGCAGTTCTTC. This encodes CASTAVGGSYDEQFF.

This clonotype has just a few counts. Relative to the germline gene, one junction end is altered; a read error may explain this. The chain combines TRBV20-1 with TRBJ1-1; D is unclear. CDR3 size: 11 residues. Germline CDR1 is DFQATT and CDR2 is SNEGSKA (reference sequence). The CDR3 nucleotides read TGCAGTGCTAGACGGAACACTGAGACTCTCTTT. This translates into CSARRNTETLF.

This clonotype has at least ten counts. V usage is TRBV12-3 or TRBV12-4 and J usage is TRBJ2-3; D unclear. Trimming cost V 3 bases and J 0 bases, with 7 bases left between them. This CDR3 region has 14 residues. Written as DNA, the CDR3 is TGTGCCAGCAGTTTTCGAGATAGCACAGATACGCAGTATTTT. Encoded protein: CASSFRDSTDTQYF.

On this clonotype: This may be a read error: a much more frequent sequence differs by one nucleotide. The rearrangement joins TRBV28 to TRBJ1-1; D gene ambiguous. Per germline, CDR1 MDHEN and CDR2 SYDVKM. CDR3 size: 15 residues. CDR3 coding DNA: TGTGCCATCAGTCCACGGACGCAAAGTAACACTGAAGCTTTCTTT. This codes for CAISPRTQSNTEAFF.

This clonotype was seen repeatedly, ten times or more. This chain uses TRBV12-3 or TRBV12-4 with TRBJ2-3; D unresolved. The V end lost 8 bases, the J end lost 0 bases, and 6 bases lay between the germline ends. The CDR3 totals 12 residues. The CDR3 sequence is CASGVSTDTQYF. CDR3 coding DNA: TGTGCCAGCGGAGTCAGCACAGATACGCAGTATTTT.

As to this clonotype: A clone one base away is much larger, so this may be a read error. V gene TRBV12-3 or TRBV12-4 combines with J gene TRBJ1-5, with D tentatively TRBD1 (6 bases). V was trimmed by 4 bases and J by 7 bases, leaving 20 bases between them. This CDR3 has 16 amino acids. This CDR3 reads CASSYGQSLMQQPQHF. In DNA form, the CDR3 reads TGTGCCAGCAGTTACGGACAGAGCCTTATGCAGCAGCCCCAGCATTTT.

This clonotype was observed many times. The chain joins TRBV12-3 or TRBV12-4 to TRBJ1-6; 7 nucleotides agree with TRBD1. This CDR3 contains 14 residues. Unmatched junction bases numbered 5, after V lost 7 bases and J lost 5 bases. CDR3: CASNTGANNSPLHF. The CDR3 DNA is TGTGCCAGCAACACAGGGGCTAATAATTCACCCCTCCACTTT.

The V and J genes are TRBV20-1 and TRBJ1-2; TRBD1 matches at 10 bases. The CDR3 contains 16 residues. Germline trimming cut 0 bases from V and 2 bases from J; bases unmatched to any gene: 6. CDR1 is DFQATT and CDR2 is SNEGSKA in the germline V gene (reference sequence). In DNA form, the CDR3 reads TGCAGTGCTAGAGAGACAGGGGGCAAGTCGAACTATGGCTACACCTTC. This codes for CSARETGGKSNYGYTF.

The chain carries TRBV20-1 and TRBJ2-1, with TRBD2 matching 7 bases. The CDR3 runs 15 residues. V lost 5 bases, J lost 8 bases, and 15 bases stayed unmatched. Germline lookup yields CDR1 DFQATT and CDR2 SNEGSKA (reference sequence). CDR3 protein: CSAPGMGGRRYEQFF. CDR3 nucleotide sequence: TGCAGTGCTCCTGGGATGGGCGGGAGAAGGTATGAGCAGTTCTTC.

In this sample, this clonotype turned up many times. CDR3 sequence (DNA): TGCAGTGCTAGAGATTTCCGACTAGCGGACAATGAGCAGTTCTTC. This codes for CSARDFRLADNEQFF. V and J are TRBV20-1 and TRBJ2-1; 9 bases are a match to TRBD2. From germline, CDR1 is DFQATT and CDR2 SNEGSKA (reference sequence). V trimming: 0 bases; J trimming: 5 bases; junction bases outside the gene matches: 5. This CDR3 region has 15 residues.

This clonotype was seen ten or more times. In DNA form, the CDR3 reads TGTGCCACCAGTGATTTGGGACAGGGGGCTTTAAATGAGCAGTTCTTC. Amino acid sequence: CATSDLGQGALNEQFF. The V and J genes are TRBV24-1 and TRBJ2-1; 11 positions agree with TRBD1. With 0 bases clipped from V and 7 bases from J, the junction kept 4 bases outside the gene matches. Germline V CDR1 and CDR2: KGHDR, SFDVKD. This CDR3 has 16 amino acids.

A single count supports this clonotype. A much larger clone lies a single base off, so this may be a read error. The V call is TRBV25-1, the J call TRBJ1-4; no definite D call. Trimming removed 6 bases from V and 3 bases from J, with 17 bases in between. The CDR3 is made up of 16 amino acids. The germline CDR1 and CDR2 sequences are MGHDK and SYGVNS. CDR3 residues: CASRIGYCGANEKLFF. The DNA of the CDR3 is TGTGCCAGCAGAATTGGTTATTGTGGGGCTAATGAAAAACTGTTTTTT. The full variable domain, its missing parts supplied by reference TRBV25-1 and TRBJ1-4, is EADIYQTPRYLVIGTGKKITLECSQTMGHDKMYWYQQDPGMELHLIHYSYGVNSTEKGDLSSESTVSRIRTEHFPLTLESARPSHTSQYLCASRIGYCGANEKLFFGSGTQLSVL.

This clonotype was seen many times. CDR3 DNA sequence: TGCGCCAGCAGCTCGACAGGGGCCACTCCCGGGGAGCTGTTTTTT. Translated: CASSSTGATPGELFF. This chain links TRBV5-1 with TRBJ2-2; 8 bases fit TRBD1. Germline trimming cut 3 bases from V and 6 bases from J; bases unmatched to any gene: 7. The germline gives CDR1 SGHRS, CDR2 YFSETQ. The CDR3 is 15 amino acids.